These 32 T cell receptor beta chains originate from one sample sequenced in a study of shared T cell receptors in the human thymus. Some clones are missing from TCRdb's copy, which holds only in-frame ones; the method was immunoSEQ multiplex PCR. The repertoire holds roughly 500,000 clones, with more than 75% as singletons. These data were likewise used in another study, on human thymus T cells.

Sequencing was performed on thymocytes. The source is a boy in the first two years of life with a congenital heart defect.

This chain links TRBV4-1 with TRBJ2-7, with D possibly being TRBD2 (5 bases). V shed 4 bases and J shed 5 bases, with 15 bases lying between them. CDR3 length equals 14 residues. Germline V CDR1 and CDR2: MGHRA, YSYEKL. CDR3 DNA: TGCGCCAGCAGCCGGGCTATGAGGGCCCACGAGCAGTACTTC. Protein: CASSRAMRAHEQYF.

This clone was found a few times. This chain uses TRBV9 with TRBJ1-2, with a possible D match to TRBD1 (5 bases). The CDR3 covers 17 residues. Germline lookup yields CDR1 SGDLS and CDR2 YYNGEE. Trimming stripped 0 bases from V and 1 base from J, with 16 bases between. For the CDR3, the DNA is TGTGCCAGCAGCGTAGTTCCGACAGTACCTAATAACTATGGCTACACCTTC. Residues: CASSVVPTVPNNYGYTF.

The rearrangement uses TRBV4-1 and TRBJ2-7; TRBD1 agrees at 10 bases. The CDR3 loop spans 14 amino acids. Germline V gives CDR1 MGHRA, CDR2 YSYEKL. J gave up 2 bases and V 6 bases, and 4 bases lay outside the gene matches. CDR3 in DNA: TGCGCCAGCAGTCCGGACAGGGGGGCCTACGAGCAGTACTTC. It is translated as CASSPDRGAYEQYF.

The rearrangement joins TRBV6-1 to TRBJ1-5; TRBD1 matches 8 bases. Trimming at V came to 6 bases and at J to 1 base, leaving 2 bases not matched to a gene. The CDR3 length is 14 residues. Germline lookup yields CDR1 MNHNS and CDR2 SASEGT. In DNA form, the CDR3 reads TGTGCCAGCAGAAGGACAGGGAGCAATCAGCCCCAGCATTTT. Translation: CASRRTGSNQPQHF.

As DNA, the CDR3 is TGCGCCAGCAGTCAAACCGCCGGGACAGATAACTATGGCTACACCTTC. Translated: CASSQTAGTDNYGYTF. The chain carries TRBV23-1 and TRBJ1-2, with 7 bases fitting TRBD1. TRBV23-1 is recorded as an ORF, its role being uncertain. The CDR3 extends over 16 amino acids. V lost 2 bases and J lost 1; bases outside the gene matches: 7.

The chain combines TRBV13 with TRBJ1-1; D is perhaps TRBD1 (6 bases). This CDR3 has 15 residues. The germline V gene has CDR1 PRHDT and CDR2 FYEKMQ (reference sequence). Deletions cut 2 bases from V and 5 bases from J, with 15 bases between. CDR3 amino acids: CASSLSYRARTEAFF. The CDR3 DNA sequence: TGTGCCAGCAGCTTATCGTACAGGGCGAGGACTGAAGCTTTCTTT.

Comment on this clone: This specimen includes other DNA sequences encoding the same CDR3. The rearrangement links TRBV9 to TRBJ2-3; no reliable D call. The germline V gene has CDR1 SGDLS and CDR2 YYNGEE. The V and J ends lost 0 bases and 3 bases respectively, with 8 bases between them. This CDR3 contains 14 residues. The chain's CDR3 is CASSVARETDTQYF. CDR3 bases: TGTGCCAGCAGCGTAGCTCGAGAGACAGATACGCAGTATTTT. Filled out from reference TRBV9 and TRBJ2-3, the complete variable domain reads DSGVTQTPKHLITATGQRVTLRCSPRSGDLSVYWYQQSLDQGLQFLIQYYNGEERAKGNILERFSAQQFPDLHSELNLSSLELGDSALYFCASSVARETDTQYFGPGTRLTVL.

The J gene is TRBJ2-7, the V gene TRBV10-3; perhaps TRBD1 as D (6 bases). This CDR3 has 15 amino acids. CDR1 and CDR2 (germline): ENHRY, SYGVKD. With 4 bases removed from V and 0 bases from J, the gap between germline ends came to 13 bases. The DNA of the CDR3 is TGTGCCATCAGTGGTGGGACATTGAGCTCCTACGAGCAGTACTTC. It codes for CAISGGTLSSYEQYF.

This clone occurred a few times. The chain recombines TRBV5-4 with TRBJ1-1; TRBD1 is a possible D gene (5 bases). There are 16 residues in the CDR3. Germline-derived CDR1 and CDR2 are SGHNT and YYREEE (reference sequence). V was cut by 4 bases and J by 4 bases, with 20 bases left in between. This CDR3 reads CASSAVNRFISTEAFF. The DNA for the CDR3 is TGTGCCAGCAGCGCGGTTAACAGGTTTATAAGCACTGAAGCTTTCTTT.

This clone was recorded a few times. This chain joins TRBV14 and TRBJ1-2; 8 positions agree with TRBD1. Germline V gives CDR1 SGHDN, CDR2 FVKESK. There are 16 residues in the CDR3. V was clipped by 4 bases and J by 2 bases; unmatched bases: 9. For the CDR3, the DNA is TGTGCCAGCAGCCTGGACAGGGAAGGGGGGAACTATGGCTACACCTTC. The encoded protein is CASSLDREGGNYGYTF.

The chain recombines TRBV27 with TRBJ1-1; 8 bases line up with TRBD1. The CDR3 runs 13 residues. With V trimmed by 8 bases and J by 4 bases, 6 bases remained unmatched. Germline lookup yields CDR1 MNHEY and CDR2 SMNVEV (reference sequence). CDR3 amino acids: CASPQGGVTEAFF. For the CDR3, the DNA is TGTGCCAGCCCACAGGGGGGCGTCACTGAAGCTTTCTTT.

This sequence joins TRBV5-6 and TRBJ2-1, with 9 bases aligning to TRBD2. V gave up 3 bases and J gave up 7 bases; unmatched junction bases: 11. The CDR3 loop spans 16 amino acids. Germline CDR1 is SGHDT and CDR2 is YYEEEE. CDR3 DNA sequence: TGTGCCAGCAGCTCTGCTAGCGGGGAGGCAGGGAATGAGCAGTTCTTC. Its protein is CASSSASGEAGNEQFF.

The chain employs TRBV2 and TRBJ2-1; no definite D call. In germline, CDR1 is SNHLY, CDR2 FYNNEI. The germline V and J ends were trimmed by 8 bases and 5 bases, with 4 bases remaining between them. The CDR3 contains 10 residues. The CDR3 loop reads CASLDNEQFF. The CDR3 nucleotides read TGTGCCAGCCTCGACAATGAGCAGTTCTTC.

V and J are TRBV28 and TRBJ2-1; 11 nucleotides match TRBD2. V shed 7 bases, J shed 6 bases, and the junction held 8 bases outside the gene matches. Looked up from germline, CDR1 is MDHEN and CDR2 is SYDVKM. This CDR3 has 15 amino acids. DNA of the CDR3: TGTGCCAGCACCTCTAGTAGCGGGAGGGGCAATGAGCAGTTCTTC. This codes for CASTSSSGRGNEQFF.

The J gene is TRBJ2-2, the V gene TRBV15, with TRBD1 as a possible D gene (6 bases). Trimming shortened V by 3 bases and J by 5 bases, and 19 bases separated the two germline ends. The CDR3 runs to 17 residues. CDR1 is LNHNV and CDR2 is YYDKDF in the germline V gene (reference sequence). The CDR3 DNA sequence: TGTGCCACCAGCAGGAGGACAGACGGATTTGGTACCGGGGAGCTGTTTTTT. Translating it yields CATSRRTDGFGTGELFF.

The chain uses TRBV28 and TRBJ2-5; 10 bases are shared with TRBD1. The ends lost 6 bases at V and 1 base at J; junction bases unmatched: 5. CDR1 is MDHEN and CDR2 is SYDVKM in the germline V gene. The CDR3 spans 15 residues. The chain's CDR3 is CASSLDRGFQETQYF. In DNA form, the CDR3 reads TGTGCCAGCAGCCTGGACAGGGGGTTCCAAGAGACCCAGTACTTC. The whole variable domain, filled in from reference TRBV28 and TRBJ2-5, reads DVKVTQSSRYLVKRTGEKVFLECVQDMDHENMFWYRQDPGLGLRLIYFSYDVKMKEKGDIPEGYSVSREKKERFSLILESASTNQTSMYLCASSLDRGFQETQYFGPGTRLLVL.

This rearrangement joins TRBV18 to TRBJ2-1, with D perhaps matching TRBD2 (6 bases). CDR1 and CDR2 (germline): KGHSH, LQKENI. V lost 0 bases and J lost 9, with 12 bases in between. The CDR3 extends over 14 amino acids. Here the CDR3 reads CASSPPGGDSEQFF. Written as DNA, the CDR3 is TGTGCCAGCTCACCACCGGGAGGAGACAGTGAGCAGTTCTTC.

This chain connects TRBV2 to TRBJ2-1; D may be TRBD2 (5 bases). CDR1 SNHLY and CDR2 FYNNEI come from the germline V gene. The CDR3 contains 14 residues. V lost 2 bases and J 4 bases, leaving 9 bases between the germline ends. The CDR3 protein is CASSEIGGYNEQFF. CDR3 nucleotides: TGTGCCAGCAGTGAAATTGGCGGGTACAATGAGCAGTTCTTC.

This clone has only a few counts. The V gene is TRBV10-1, the J gene TRBJ2-7, with D tentatively TRBD1 (6 bases). Trimming left V 4 bases short and J 2 bases short, with 15 bases between. The CDR3 length is 15 residues. Germline V gene data show CDR1 as WNHNN and CDR2 as SYGVQD (reference sequence). CDR3 protein: CASSGGAGAAYEQYF. In nucleotides, the CDR3 is TGCGCCAGCAGTGGAGGGGCAGGGGCGGCCTACGAGCAGTACTTC.

This clone has just a few counts. The J gene is TRBJ2-5, the V gene TRBV10-3; 10 bases match TRBD1. Per germline, CDR1 ENHRY and CDR2 SYGVKD. The CDR3 is 15 amino acids. J was trimmed by 4 bases and V by 2 bases; bases with no gene match: 4. CDR3 sequence reads: CAISEDRGRGETQYF. CDR3 nucleotides: TGTGCCATCAGTGAGGACAGGGGGCGCGGAGAGACCCAGTACTTC.

V usage is TRBV19 and J usage is TRBJ2-7; D perhaps matches TRBD2 (5 bases). Trimming cost V 5 bases and J 1 base, with 12 bases left between them. Germline CDR1 is LNHDA and CDR2 is SQIVND (reference sequence). There are 14 residues in the CDR3. CDR3 in DNA: TGTGCCAGTAGTTTGTCTAGCTGGTCCTACGAGCAGTACTTC. Translated, it gives CASSLSSWSYEQYF.

This clone came up a few times. This chain uses TRBV4-3 with TRBJ1-5; 7 nucleotides agree with TRBD1. Trimming cost V 0 bases and J 2 bases; bases outside gene matches: 7. The germline gives CDR1 LGHNA, CDR2 YSLEER. The CDR3 runs to 17 residues. DNA of the CDR3: TGCGCCAGCAGCCAAGATTATGGGACAGTGTGCAATCAGCCCCAGCATTTT. Its translation is CASSQDYGTVCNQPQHF.

The chain uses TRBV5-4 and TRBJ2-3, with TRBD2 identical over 7 bases. This CDR3 contains 16 residues. With 4 bases clipped from V and 0 bases from J, the junction kept 8 bases outside the gene matches. Germline values: CDR1 SGHNT, CDR2 YYREEE (reference sequence). The CDR3 region has the DNA TGTGCCAGCAGCCCGATAGAAGCGGGAAGCACAGATACGCAGTATTTT. Its protein product is CASSPIEAGSTDTQYF.

This sequence joins TRBV7-2 and TRBJ1-2; D gene ambiguous. Trimming removed 3 bases at V and 7 bases at J, with 12 bases between. This CDR3 region has 13 residues. From germline, CDR1 is SGHTA and CDR2 FQGNSA. In DNA form, the CDR3 reads TGTGCCAGCAGCTTCCCAAGCCGTGGTGGCTACACCTTC. This encodes CASSFPSRGGYTF.

The count of this clone is one. The gene calls are TRBV27 and TRBJ2-7, with 8 bases matching TRBD2. CDR1 is MNHEY, CDR2 SMNVEV, per germline (reference sequence). The CDR3 covers 16 residues. The V and J ends lost 6 bases and 2 bases, in that order; junction bases with no gene match: 12. The DNA of the CDR3 is TGTGCCAGCAGCTGCCATGGGACTAGGGCCCCCTACGAGCAGTACTTC. It specifies CASSCHGTRAPYEQYF.

V usage is TRBV6-4 and J usage is TRBJ1-5, with a possible D match to TRBD1 (5 bases). Trimming cost V 7 bases and J 7 bases, with 14 bases left between them. Germline V gene lookup returns CDR1 MRHNA and CDR2 SNTAGT. The CDR3 runs to 13 residues. The CDR3 here is CASKVQGGQPQHF. The CDR3 DNA follows: TGTGCCAGCAAGGTGCAGGGTGGGCAGCCCCAGCATTTT.

As DNA, the CDR3 is TGTGCCAGCAGGTCCTTCAGGGTGAGCTCCTACGAGCAGTACTTC. This encodes CASRSFRVSSYEQYF. The chain recombines TRBV27 with TRBJ2-7; D may be TRBD1 (5 bases). Trimming shortened V by 6 bases and J by 0 bases, and 15 bases separated the two germline ends. This CDR3 is 15 amino acids long. Germline CDR1 MNHEY, CDR2 SMNVEV (reference sequence).

The V gene is TRBV11-2, the J gene TRBJ2-1; 7 bases agree with TRBD2. CDR1 and CDR2 from the germline V gene are SGHAT and FQNNGV. This CDR3 spans 15 amino acids. The trim removed 1 base at V and 4 bases at J, leaving 4 bases unmatched. The DNA for the CDR3 is TGTGCCAGCAGCTTAGTACTAGCGAGGTACAATGAGCAGTTCTTC. Protein sequence: CASSLVLARYNEQFF. The whole variable domain, filled in from reference TRBV11-2 and TRBJ2-1, reads EAGVAQSPRYKIIEKRQSVAFWCNPISGHATLYWYQQILGQGPKLLIQFQNNGVVDDSQLPKDRFSAERLKGVDSTLKIQPAKLEDSAVYLCASSLVLARYNEQFFGPGTRLTVL.

The J gene is TRBJ2-7, the V gene TRBV4-2; 8 bases fit TRBD2. From germline, CDR1 is LGHNA and CDR2 YNFKEQ. CDR3 length equals 13 residues. Trimming took 0 bases from V and 12 from J; bases not matched to a gene: 7. The CDR3: CASSQEGQRERYF. CDR3 in DNA: TGTGCCAGCAGCCAAGAAGGGCAGCGGGAGAGGTACTTC.

The rearrangement joins TRBV2 to TRBJ1-2, with D unresolved. This CDR3 is 13 amino acids long. Germline-derived CDR1 and CDR2 are SNHLY and FYNNEI. The V end lost 4 bases, the J end lost 0 bases, and 6 bases lay between the germline ends. The CDR3 reads CASSAPANYGYTF. CDR3 in DNA: TGTGCCAGCAGTGCGCCAGCTAACTATGGCTACACCTTC.

The chain couples TRBV5-4 to TRBJ2-3, with 10 bases that match TRBD1. The CDR3 totals 16 residues. Germline CDR1 and CDR2: SGHNT and YYREEE (reference sequence). After removal of 4 bases from V and 6 bases from J, the junction contained 11 bases not matched to a gene. The CDR3 spells CASSLRPGTGDDTQYF. CDR3 DNA sequence: TGTGCCAGCAGCCTACGTCCCGGGACAGGGGACGATACGCAGTATTTT.

This clone was recorded once. The V call is TRBV27, the J call TRBJ2-1; D is possibly TRBD2 (6 bases). From germline, CDR1 is MNHEY and CDR2 SMNVEV (reference sequence). V gave up 2 bases and J gave up 2 bases, with 10 bases separating them. The CDR3 length is 15 residues. DNA for the CDR3: TGTGCCAGCAGTTTAAGGGCTAGCGCCTACAATGAGCAGTTCTTC. Protein: CASSLRASAYNEQFF.